This T cell receptor beta chain was observed in a study of CD8 T cells in ankylosing spondylitis. It was by quantitative 5'-RACE with molecular barcodes that TCR beta libraries were made. TCRdb re-called the 5' RACE reads through MiXCR, storing one row per CDR3 protein. The sample contains more than 300,000 distinct CDR3 sequences, around a tenth of which appear only once. Whole-study findings and limits: There was a TCR beta motif, made of several highly homologous variants, that appeared characteristic of ankylosing spondylitis blood. As for the disease-linked clones, they showed a CD8+ phenotype and occurred at relatively low frequencies in peripheral blood. Prior literature has documented some motif variants in synovial fluid and blood from reactive arthritis.

Trimming cost V 4 bases and J 4 bases, with 11 bases left between them. This CDR3 region has 14 residues. The germline CDR1 and CDR2 sequences are SGHTA and FQGNSA. This clonotype was seen ten or more times. Its cognate antigen is unknown. This receptor was identified in a female donor with ankylosing spondylitis or in good health (not recorded which). This sequence joins TRBV7-2 and TRBJ1-3; unclear D gene. Sequences were obtained from blood, either unsorted or a sorted T cell fraction (not recorded which). The CDR3 nucleotides read TGTGCCAGCAGCTCTACGGGTTGGGGAAACACCATATATTTT. Amino acids: CASSSTGWGNTIYF.